This TCR beta chain was sequenced during a study of PD-1 blockade in classical Hodgkin lymphoma. Overall study findings and caveats: The study reported lower baseline TCR diversity in newly diagnosed patients than in healthy donors. Whereas CD4+ TCR diversity had risen significantly by C4D1, CD8+ TCR diversity had not. Partial responders and progressors had significantly lower baseline TCR diversity. When nivolumab was started under 1 year after ASCT, patients were excluded.

Comment on this clone: Its antigen is undetermined.

Germline CDR1 reads MNHEY; CDR2 reads SMNVEV (reference sequence). CDR3 size: 19 residues. V was pared by 1 base and J by 4 bases, with 7 bases of the junction left unmatched. Method: immunoSEQ multiplex PCR; TCRdb's copy keeps in-frame clones and lacks some. The data contain some 110,000 clones, approximately 90% of them singletons. The time point here: cycle 4 day 1 (C4D1), after about 6 weeks of nivolumab. Every patient had relapsed following autologous stem cell transplantation, and cohorts differed in brentuximab vedotin exposure. This chain links TRBV27 with TRBJ2-1; TRBD2 aligns across 16 bases. The TCR was taken from a human donor with classical Hodgkin lymphoma. Sequencing was performed on peripheral blood mononuclear cells (PBMCs), taken before the fourth cycle of nivolumab. The CDR3 region has the DNA TGTGCCAGCAGTTTATTGGGGACTAGCGGGAGGGCGGCTTACAATGAGCAGTTCTTC. Translated: CASSLLGTSGRAAYNEQFF.